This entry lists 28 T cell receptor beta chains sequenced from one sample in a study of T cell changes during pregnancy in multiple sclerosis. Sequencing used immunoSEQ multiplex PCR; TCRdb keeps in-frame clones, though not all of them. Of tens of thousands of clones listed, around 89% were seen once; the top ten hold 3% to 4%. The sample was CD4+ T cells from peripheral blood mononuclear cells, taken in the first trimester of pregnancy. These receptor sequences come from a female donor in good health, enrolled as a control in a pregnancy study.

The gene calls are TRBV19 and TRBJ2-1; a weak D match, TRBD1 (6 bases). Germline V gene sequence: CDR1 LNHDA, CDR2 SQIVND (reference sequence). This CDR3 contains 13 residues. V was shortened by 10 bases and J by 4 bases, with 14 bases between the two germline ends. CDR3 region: CAIPGHPYNEQFF. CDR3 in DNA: TGTGCCATTCCGGGACACCCTTACAATGAGCAGTTCTTC.

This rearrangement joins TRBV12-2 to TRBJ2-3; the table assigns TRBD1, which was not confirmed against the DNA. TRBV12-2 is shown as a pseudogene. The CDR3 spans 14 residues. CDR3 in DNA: TGTGCAAGTCGCTTACTAGGGGGCGCAGATACGCAGTATTTT. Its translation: CASRLLGGADTQYF.

As DNA, the CDR3 is TGTGCCACCAGCACCCGGGACAGGGGTCCCCTCCACTTT. Its translation: CATSTRDRGPLHF. The chain links TRBV15 to TRBJ1-6, with 10 positions matching TRBD1. J gave up 13 bases and V 4 bases, and 4 bases lay outside the gene matches. This CDR3 comprises 13 residues. Per germline, CDR1 LNHNV and CDR2 YYDKDF (reference sequence).

The CDR3 sequence: CASSPRLAGDNEQFF. The CDR3 nucleotides are TGTGCCAGCAGTCCCAGACTAGCGGGAGACAATGAGCAGTTCTTC. The chain uses TRBV27 and TRBJ2-1, with TRBD2 identical over 12 bases. The CDR3 runs 15 residues. CDR1 is MNHEY and CDR2 is SMNVEV in the germline V gene (reference sequence). The V gene end was trimmed by 5 bases and the J gene end by 5 bases; junction bases not matched to a gene: 4.

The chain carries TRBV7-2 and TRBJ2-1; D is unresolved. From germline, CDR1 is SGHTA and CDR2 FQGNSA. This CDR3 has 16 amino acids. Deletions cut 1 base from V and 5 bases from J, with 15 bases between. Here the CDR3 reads CASSLGATLTDNEQFF. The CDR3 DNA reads TGTGCCAGCAGCTTAGGGGCTACCTTAACGGACAATGAGCAGTTCTTC.

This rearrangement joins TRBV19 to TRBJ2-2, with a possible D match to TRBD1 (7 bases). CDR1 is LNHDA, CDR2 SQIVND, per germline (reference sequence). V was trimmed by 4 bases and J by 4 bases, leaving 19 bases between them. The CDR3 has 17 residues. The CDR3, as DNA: TGTGCCAGTAGTAGAGGGTCGGGCCAGGGGGGCACCGGGGAGCTGTTTTTT. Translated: CASSRGSGQGGTGELFF.

Here the CDR3 DNA reads TGTGCCAGCAGCCCCTACAGGGATGGACGGCCTGAAGCTTTCTTT. Residues: CASSPYRDGRPEAFF. This chain connects TRBV11-2 to TRBJ1-1; the D gene is possibly TRBD1 (6 bases). Germline V CDR1 and CDR2: SGHAT, FQNNGV. Trimming removed 5 bases at V and 6 bases at J, with 19 bases between. This CDR3 has 15 amino acids.

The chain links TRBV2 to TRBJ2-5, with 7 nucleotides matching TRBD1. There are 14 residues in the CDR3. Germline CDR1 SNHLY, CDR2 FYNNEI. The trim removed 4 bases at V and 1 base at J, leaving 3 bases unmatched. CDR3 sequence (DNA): TGTGCCAGCAGTGCCGGGACAGTCCAAGAGACCCAGTACTTC. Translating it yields CASSAGTVQETQYF.

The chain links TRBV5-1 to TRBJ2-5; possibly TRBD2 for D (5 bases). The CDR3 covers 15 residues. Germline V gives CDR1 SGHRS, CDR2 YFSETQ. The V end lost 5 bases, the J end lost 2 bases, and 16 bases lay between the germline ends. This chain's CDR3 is CASSYSGGLQETQYF. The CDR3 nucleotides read TGCGCCAGCAGTTACTCTGGCGGGTTGCAAGAGACCCAGTACTTC.

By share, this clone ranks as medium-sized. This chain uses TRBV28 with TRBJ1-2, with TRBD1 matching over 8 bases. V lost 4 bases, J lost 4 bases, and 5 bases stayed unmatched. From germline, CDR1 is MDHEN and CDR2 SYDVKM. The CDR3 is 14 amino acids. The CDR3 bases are TGTGCCAGCAGTTACGGGACAGGCCTCTATGGCTACACCTTC. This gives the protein CASSYGTGLYGYTF.

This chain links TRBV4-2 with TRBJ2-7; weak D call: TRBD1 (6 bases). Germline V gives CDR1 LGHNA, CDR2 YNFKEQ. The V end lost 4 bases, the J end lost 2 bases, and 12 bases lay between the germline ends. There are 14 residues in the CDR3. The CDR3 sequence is CASSLEDRTYEQYF. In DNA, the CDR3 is TGTGCCAGCAGCCTCGAGGACAGAACCTACGAGCAGTACTTC.

In DNA form, the CDR3 reads TGTGCCAGCAGCCGACGAGGGGGACGCTCCTACAATGAGCAGTTCTTC. This encodes CASSRRGGRSYNEQFF. This chain uses TRBV27 with TRBJ2-1; tentative D call: TRBD1 (6 bases). Germline V lookup: CDR1 MNHEY, CDR2 SMNVEV (reference sequence). V was clipped by 6 bases and J by 0 bases, with 15 bases between them. CDR3 length: 16 residues.

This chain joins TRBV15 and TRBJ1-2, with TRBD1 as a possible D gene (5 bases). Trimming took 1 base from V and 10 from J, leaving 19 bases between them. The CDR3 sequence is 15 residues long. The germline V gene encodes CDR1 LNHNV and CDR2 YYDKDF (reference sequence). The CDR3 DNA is TGTGCCACCAGCAGAGGGTGGGGGGGGACCCAATACTACACCTTC. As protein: CATSRGWGGTQYYTF.

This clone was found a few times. Written as DNA, the CDR3 is TGTGCCAGCAGCCTTCGAGAAGCCTCCTACGAGCAGTACTTC. Protein: CASSLREASYEQYF. The chain has TRBV7-8 and TRBJ2-7, with D hard to call. The CDR3 is 14 residues long. The V end was cut by 5 bases, the J end by 0 bases, with 11 bases between. Germline V lookup: CDR1 SGHVS, CDR2 FQNEAQ.

The CDR3 bases are TGTGCCAGCAGCCGTAATACAGGGAACTATGGCTACACCTTC. Protein sequence: CASSRNTGNYGYTF. The chain joins TRBV27 to TRBJ1-2; D might be TRBD1 (6 bases). V gave up 6 bases and J gave up 2 bases, with 13 bases separating them. This CDR3 spans 14 amino acids. The germline V gene encodes CDR1 MNHEY and CDR2 SMNVEV (reference sequence).

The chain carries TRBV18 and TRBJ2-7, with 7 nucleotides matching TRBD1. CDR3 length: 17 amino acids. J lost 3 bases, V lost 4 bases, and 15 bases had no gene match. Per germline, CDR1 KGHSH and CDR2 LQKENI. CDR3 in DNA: TGTGCCAGCTCACTAAACGTCCCGGGACAGAAATTCTACGAGCAGTACTTC. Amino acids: CASSLNVPGQKFYEQYF.

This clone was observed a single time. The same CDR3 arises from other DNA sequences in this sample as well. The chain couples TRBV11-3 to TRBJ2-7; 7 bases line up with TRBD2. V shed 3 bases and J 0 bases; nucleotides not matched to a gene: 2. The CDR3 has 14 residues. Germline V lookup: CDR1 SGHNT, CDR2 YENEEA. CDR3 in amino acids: CASSLGGDSYEQYF. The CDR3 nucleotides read TGTGCCAGCAGCTTGGGAGGGGACTCCTACGAGCAGTACTTC. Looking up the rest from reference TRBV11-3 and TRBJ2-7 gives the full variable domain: EAGVVQSPRYKIIEKKQPVAFWCNPISGHNTLYWYLQNLGQGPELLIRYENEEAVDDSQLPKDRFSAERLKGVDSTLKIQPAELGDSAVYLCASSLGGDSYEQYFGPGTRLTVT.

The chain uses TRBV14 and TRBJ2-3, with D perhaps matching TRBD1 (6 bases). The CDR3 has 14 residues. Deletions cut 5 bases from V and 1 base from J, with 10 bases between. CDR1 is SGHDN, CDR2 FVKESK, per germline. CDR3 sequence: CASSWGHRTDTQYF. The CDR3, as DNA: TGTGCCAGCAGCTGGGGACACCGCACAGATACGCAGTATTTT. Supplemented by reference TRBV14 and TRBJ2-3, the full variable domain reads EAGVTQFPSHSVIEKGQTVTLRCDPISGHDNLYWYRRVMGKEIKFLLHFVKESKQDESGMPNNRFLAERTGGTYSTLKVQPAELEDSGVYFCASSWGHRTDTQYFGPGTRLTVL.

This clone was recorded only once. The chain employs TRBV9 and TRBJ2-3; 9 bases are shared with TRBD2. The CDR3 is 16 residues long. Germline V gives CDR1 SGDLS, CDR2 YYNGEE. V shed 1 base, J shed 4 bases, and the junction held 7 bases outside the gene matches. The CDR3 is CASSVRGRATADTQYF. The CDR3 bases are TGTGCCAGCAGCGTACGCGGGAGGGCCACCGCAGATACGCAGTATTTT.

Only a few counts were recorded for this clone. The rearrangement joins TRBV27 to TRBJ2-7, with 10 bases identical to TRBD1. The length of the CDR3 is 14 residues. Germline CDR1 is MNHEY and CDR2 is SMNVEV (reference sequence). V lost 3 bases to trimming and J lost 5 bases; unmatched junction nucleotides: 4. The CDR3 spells CASSFRDRGNEQYF. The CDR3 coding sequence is TGTGCCAGCAGTTTCCGGGACAGGGGAAACGAGCAGTACTTC.

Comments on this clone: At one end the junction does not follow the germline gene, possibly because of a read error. The CDR3 is CASSPPSENSGYTF. CDR3 DNA: TGTGCCAGCTCACCACCCTCCGAGAACTCTGGCTACACCTTC. The chain recombines TRBV18 with TRBJ1-2; the D is unclear. The germline V gene has CDR1 KGHSH and CDR2 LQKENI. This CDR3 comprises 14 residues.

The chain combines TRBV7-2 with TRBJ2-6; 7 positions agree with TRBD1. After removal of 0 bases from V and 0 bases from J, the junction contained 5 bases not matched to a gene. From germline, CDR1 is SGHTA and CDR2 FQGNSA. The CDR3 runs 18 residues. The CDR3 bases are TGTGCCAGCAGCTTAGCCGGGACAGTAAACTCTGGGGCCAACGTCCTGACTTTC. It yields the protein CASSLAGTVNSGANVLTF.

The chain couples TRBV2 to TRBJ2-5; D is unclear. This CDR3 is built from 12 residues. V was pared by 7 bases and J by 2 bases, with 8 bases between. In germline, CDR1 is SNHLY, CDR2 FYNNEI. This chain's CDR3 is CASTRNQETQYF. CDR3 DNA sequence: TGTGCCAGCACCAGGAATCAAGAGACCCAGTACTTC.

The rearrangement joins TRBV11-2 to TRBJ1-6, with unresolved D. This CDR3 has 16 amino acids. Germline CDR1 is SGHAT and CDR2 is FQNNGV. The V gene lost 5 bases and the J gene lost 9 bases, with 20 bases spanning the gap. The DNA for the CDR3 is TGTGCCAGCAGCCACGAATTAACGGGAGGGATTTCACCCCTCCACTTT. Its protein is CASSHELTGGISPLHF.

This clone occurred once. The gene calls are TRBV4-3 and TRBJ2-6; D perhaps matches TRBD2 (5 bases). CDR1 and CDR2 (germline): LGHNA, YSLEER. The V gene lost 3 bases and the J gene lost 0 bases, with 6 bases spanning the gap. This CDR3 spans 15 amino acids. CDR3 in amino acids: CASSQGVSGANVLTF. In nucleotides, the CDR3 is TGCGCCAGCAGCCAGGGAGTCTCTGGGGCCAACGTCCTGACTTTC.

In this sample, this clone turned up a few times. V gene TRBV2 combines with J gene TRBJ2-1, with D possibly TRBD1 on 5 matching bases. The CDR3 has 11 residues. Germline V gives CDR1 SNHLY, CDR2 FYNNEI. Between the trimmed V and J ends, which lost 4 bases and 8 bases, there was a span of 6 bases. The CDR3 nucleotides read TGTGCCAGCAGTGGGGGCTATGAGCAGTTCTTC. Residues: CASSGGYEQFF.

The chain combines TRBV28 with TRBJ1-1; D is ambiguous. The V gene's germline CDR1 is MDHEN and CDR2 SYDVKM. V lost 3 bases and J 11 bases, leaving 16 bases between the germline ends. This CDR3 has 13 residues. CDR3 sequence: CASSLTLHSEAFF. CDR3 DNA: TGTGCCAGCAGTTTGACACTCCACTCCGAGGCTTTCTTT. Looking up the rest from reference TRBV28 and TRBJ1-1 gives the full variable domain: DVKVTQSSRYLVKRTGEKVFLECVQDMDHENMFWYRQDPGLGLRLIYFSYDVKMKEKGDIPEGYSVSREKKERFSLILESASTNQTSMYLCASSLTLHSEAFFGQGTRLTVV.

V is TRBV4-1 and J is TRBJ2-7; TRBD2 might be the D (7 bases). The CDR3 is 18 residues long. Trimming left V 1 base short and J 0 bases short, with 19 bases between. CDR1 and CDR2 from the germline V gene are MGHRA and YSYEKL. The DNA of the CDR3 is TGCGCCAGCAGCCAAGGGGGGTTACAGGGACTAAGCTCCTACGAGCAGTACTTC. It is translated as CASSQGGLQGLSSYEQYF.